This T cell receptor (beta chain) was profiled in a study of blood T cell repertoires in COVID-19. TCRdb's table, derived via immunoSEQ multiplex PCR, lists solely in-frame clones and lacks some. The sample carries about 120,000 clones, 79% recorded once. The sample was peripheral blood. This sequence originates from a woman older than 75 with acute or convalescent COVID-19.

The CDR3 DNA sequence: TGCGCCAGCAGCCAAGATACGGGCACTGAAGCTTTCTTT. Translating it yields CASSQDTGTEAFF. The rearrangement joins TRBV4-3 to TRBJ1-1; D not certain. V lost 0 bases to trimming and J lost 4 bases, with 6 bases between them. Germline values: CDR1 LGHNA, CDR2 YSLEER. The CDR3 runs to 13 residues.